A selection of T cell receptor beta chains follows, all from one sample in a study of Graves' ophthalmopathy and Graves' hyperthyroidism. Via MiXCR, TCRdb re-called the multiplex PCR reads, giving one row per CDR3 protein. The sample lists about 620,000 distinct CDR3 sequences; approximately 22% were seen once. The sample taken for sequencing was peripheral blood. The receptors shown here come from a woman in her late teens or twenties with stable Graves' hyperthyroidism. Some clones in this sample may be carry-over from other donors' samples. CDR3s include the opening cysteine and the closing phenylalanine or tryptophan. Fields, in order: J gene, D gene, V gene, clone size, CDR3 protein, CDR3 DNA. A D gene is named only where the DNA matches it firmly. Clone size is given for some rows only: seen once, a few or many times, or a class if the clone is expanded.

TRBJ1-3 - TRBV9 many CASSVGGGTGNTIYF TGTGCCAGCAGCGTAGGCGGCGGAACTGGAAACACCATATATTTT
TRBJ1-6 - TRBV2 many CASSPRTAGDSPLHF TGTGCCAGCAGCCCACGGACAGCGGGTGATTCACCCCTCCACTTT
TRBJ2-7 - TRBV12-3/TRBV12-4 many CASSPPRSIYEQYF TGTGCCAGCAGCCCGCCCCGGTCCATCTACGAGCAGTACTTC
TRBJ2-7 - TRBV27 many CASSLSMSRSSYEQYF TGTGCCAGCAGTTTATCGATGAGTCGCAGCTCCTACGAGCAGTACTTC
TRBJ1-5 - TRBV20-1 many CSASPRRGSNQPQHF TGCAGTGCTAGTCCCCGCCGAGGCAGCAATCAGCCCCAGCATTTT
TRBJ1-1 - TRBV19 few CASSPSGPLVEAFF TGTGCCAGTAGTCCCTCAGGCCCTCTGGTTGAAGCTTTCTTT
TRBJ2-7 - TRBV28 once CASSLGLRNGAYEQYF TGTGCCAGCAGTTTAGGGCTTAGAAACGGGGCCTACGAGCAGTACTTC
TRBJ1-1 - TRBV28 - CASSEGDTEASF TGTGCCAGCAGTGAGGGAGACACTGAAGCTTCCTTT
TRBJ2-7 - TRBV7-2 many CASSYRTTGSYEQYF TGTGCCAGCAGCTATCGGACTACCGGGTCCTACGAGCAGTACTTC
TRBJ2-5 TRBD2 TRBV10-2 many CARPSGGPQETQYF TGCGCCAGGCCTAGCGGGGGCCCTCAAGAGACCCAGTACTTC
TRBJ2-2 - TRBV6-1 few CASSPQESTGELFF TGTGCCAGCAGTCCCCAGGAGAGCACCGGGGAGCTGTTTTTT
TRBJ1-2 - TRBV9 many CASKRDGGANYGYTF TGTGCCAGCAAGCGGGATGGGGGAGCTAACTATGGCTACACCTTC
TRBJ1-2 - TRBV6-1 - CASRDGDSKNYGYTF TGTGCCAGCAGAGACGGCGACAGCAAGAACTATGGCTACACCTTC
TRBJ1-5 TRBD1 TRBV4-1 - CASSQDPGQGANQPQHF TGCGCCAGCAGCCAAGACCCGGGACAGGGGGCCAATCAGCCCCAGCATTTT
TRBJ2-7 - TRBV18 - CASSTGPGEFYEQYF TGTGCCAGCTCTACAGGGCCCGGAGAATTTTACGAGCAGTACTTC
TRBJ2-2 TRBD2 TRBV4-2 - CASSQAGAGGRVGELFF TGTGCCAGCAGCCAAGCCGGCGCGGGGGGGCGAGTCGGGGAGCTGTTTTTT
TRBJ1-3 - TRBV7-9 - CASSLAGADTIYF TGTGCCAGCAGCTTAGCGGGGGCCGACACCATATATTTT
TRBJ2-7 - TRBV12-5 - CASGPNNGGGCYEQYF TGTGCTAGTGGTCCCAATAATGGGGGAGGCTGCTACGAGCAGTACTTC
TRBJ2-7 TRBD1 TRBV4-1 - CASSREVPTGGRVTSYEQYF TGCGCCAGCAGCCGAGAGGTCCCGACAGGGGGTAGGGTTACGTCCTACGAGCAGTACTTC
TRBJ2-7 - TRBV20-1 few CSARELLASPEQYF TGCAGTGCTAGAGAGCTACTAGCATCCCCCGAGCAGTACTTC
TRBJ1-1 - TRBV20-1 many CSATNADEAFF TGCAGTGCCACAAATGCTGATGAAGCTTTCTTT
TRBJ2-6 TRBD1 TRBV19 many CASKNRGSRSGANVLTF TGTGCCAGTAAAAACAGGGGCTCACGCTCTGGGGCCAACGTCCTGACTTTC
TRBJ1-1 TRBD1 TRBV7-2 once CASSLPRTGGKTEAFF TGTGCCAGCAGCTTACCGAGGACAGGGGGAAAAACTGAAGCTTTCTTT
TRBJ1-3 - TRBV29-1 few CSALQSFSGNTIYF TGCAGCGCCTTACAGAGTTTCTCTGGAAACACCATATATTTT
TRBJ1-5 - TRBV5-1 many CASSETGSNQPQHF TGCGCCAGCAGCGAGACAGGTAGCAATCAGCCCCAGCATTTT
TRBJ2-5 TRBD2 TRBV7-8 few CASSLGRTSGIQGTQYF TGTGCCAGCAGCTTAGGCCGGACTAGCGGAATTCAAGGGACCCAGTACTTC
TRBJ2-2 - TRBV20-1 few CSARDGVANTGELFF TGCAGTGCTCGGGACGGGGTGGCGAACACCGGGGAGCTGTTTTTT
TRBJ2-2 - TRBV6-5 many CASSYSGQMVNAGELFF TGTGCCAGCAGTTACTCGGGTCAAATGGTGAATGCCGGGGAGCTGTTTTTT